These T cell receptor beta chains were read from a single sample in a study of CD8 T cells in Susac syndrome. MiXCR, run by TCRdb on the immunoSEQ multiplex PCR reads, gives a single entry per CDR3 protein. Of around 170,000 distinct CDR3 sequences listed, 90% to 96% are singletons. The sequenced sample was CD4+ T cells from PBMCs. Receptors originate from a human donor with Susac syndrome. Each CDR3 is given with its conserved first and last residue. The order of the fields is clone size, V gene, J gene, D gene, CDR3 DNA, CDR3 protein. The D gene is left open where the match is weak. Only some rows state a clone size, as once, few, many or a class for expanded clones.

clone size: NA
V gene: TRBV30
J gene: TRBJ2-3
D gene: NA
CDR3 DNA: TGTGCCTGGGGGAGCTCAGATACGCAGTATTTT
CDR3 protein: CAWGSSDTQYF

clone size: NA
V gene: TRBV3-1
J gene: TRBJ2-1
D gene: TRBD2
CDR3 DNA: TGTGCCACCTCGAGGCTAGCGGGTTCCAATGAGCAGTTCTTC
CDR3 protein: CATSRLAGSNEQFF

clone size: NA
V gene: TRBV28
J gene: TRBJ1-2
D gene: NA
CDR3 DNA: TGTGCCAGCAGTTTGGGAATGCGTGGCTACACCTTC
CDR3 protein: CASSLGMRGYTF

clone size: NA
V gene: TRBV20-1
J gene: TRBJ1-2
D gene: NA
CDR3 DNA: TGCAGTGCTAGAGACCTCTATGGCTACACCTTC
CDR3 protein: CSARDLYGYTF

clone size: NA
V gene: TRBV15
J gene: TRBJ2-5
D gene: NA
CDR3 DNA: TGTGCCACCAGCAGAGTAGGGGGAGAGACCCAGTACTTC
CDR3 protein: CATSRVGGETQYF

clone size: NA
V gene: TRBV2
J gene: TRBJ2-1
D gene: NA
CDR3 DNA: TGTGCCAGCAGTGAAAGGGGGAGCTCCTACAATGAGCAGTTCTTC
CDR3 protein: CASSERGSSYNEQFF

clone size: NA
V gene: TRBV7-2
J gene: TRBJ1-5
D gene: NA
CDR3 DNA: TGTGCCAGCAGCGTCGGCTTACAGGGCCGACAGCCCCAGCATTTT
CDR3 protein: CASSVGLQGRQPQHF

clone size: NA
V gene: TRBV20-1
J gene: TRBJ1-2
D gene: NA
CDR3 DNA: TGCAGTGCTAGAGCAGGATCTCCCCAGGGGAACTATGGCTACACCTTC
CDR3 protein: CSARAGSPQGNYGYTF

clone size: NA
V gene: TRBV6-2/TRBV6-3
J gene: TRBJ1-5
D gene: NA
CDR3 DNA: TGTGCCAGCAGTCTGGGGGGGCCCCAGCATTTT
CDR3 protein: CASSLGGPQHF

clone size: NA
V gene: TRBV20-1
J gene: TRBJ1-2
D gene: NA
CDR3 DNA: TGCAGTGCTATTCAAGCAGGGAGAAACTATGGCTACACCTTC
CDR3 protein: CSAIQAGRNYGYTF

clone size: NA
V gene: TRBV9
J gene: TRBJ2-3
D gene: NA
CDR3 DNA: TGTGCCAGCAGCGTCGGAAGAGTCACAGATACGCAGTATTTT
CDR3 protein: CASSVGRVTDTQYF

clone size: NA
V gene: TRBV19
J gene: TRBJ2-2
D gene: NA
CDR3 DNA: TGTGCCAGCCCCTGGCGCCCGAACACCGGGGAGCTGTTTTTT
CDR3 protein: CASPWRPNTGELFF

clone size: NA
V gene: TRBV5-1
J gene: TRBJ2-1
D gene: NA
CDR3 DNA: TGCGCCAGCAGCCAACTAGGGGGGATCGATGAGCAGTTCTTC
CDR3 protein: CASSQLGGIDEQFF

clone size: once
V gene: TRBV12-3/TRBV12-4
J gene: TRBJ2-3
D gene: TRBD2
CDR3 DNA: TGTGCCAGCAAGTCCAAAGGACTAGCGGGTACCACTAGCACAGATACGCAGTATTTT
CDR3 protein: CASKSKGLAGTTSTDTQYF

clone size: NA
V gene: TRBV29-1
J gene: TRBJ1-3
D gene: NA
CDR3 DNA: TGCAGCGCCCAAGGGGGAAACACCATATATTTT
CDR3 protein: CSAQGGNTIYF

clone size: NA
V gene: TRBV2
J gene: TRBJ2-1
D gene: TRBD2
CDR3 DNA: TGTGCCAGCAGTGTTACTAGCGGGGGACGTAATGAGCAGTTCTTC
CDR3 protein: CASSVTSGGRNEQFF

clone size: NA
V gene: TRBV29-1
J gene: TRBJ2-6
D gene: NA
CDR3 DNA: TGCAGCGTTGAAGATCGGAGGGGAACCTCTGGGGCCAACGTCCTGACTTTC
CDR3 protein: CSVEDRRGTSGANVLTF

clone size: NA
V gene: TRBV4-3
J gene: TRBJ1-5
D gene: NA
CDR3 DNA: TGCGCCAGCAGCCAAGATCCGGATCAGCCCCAGCATTTT
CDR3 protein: CASSQDPDQPQHF

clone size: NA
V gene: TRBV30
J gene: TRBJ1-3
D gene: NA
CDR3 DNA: TGTGCCTGGAGTGTACTGGACTACTCTGGAAACACCATATATTTT
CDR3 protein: CAWSVLDYSGNTIYF

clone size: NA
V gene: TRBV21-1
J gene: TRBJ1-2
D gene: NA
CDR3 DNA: TGTGCCAGTCGATCCCGGGACAGCCGGAACTATGGCTACACCTTC
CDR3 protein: CASRSRDSRNYGYTF

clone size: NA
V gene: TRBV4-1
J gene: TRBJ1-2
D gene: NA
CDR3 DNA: TGCGCCAGCAGCCAAGATGGATCAAGAAACTATGGCTACACCTTC
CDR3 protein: CASSQDGSRNYGYTF

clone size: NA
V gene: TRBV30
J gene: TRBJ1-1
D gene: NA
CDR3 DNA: TGTGCCTGGAGGTCGGTGTCGAACACTGAAGCTTTCTTT
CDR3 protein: CAWRSVSNTEAFF

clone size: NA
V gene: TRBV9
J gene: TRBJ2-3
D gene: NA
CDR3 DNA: TGTGCCAGCAGCGTAGTGGGAGGGGGCTTGGTTACCACAGATACGCAGTATTTT
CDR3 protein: CASSVVGGGLVTTDTQYF

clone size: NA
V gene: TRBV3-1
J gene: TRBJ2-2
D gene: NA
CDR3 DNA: TGTGCCAGCAGCCAAGATCACGGGGAGCTGTTTTTT
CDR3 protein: CASSQDHGELFF

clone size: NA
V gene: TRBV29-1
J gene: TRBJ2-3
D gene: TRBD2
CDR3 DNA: TGCAGCGCCGGACTAGCCGTAGATACGCAGTATTTT
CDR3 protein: CSAGLAVDTQYF